Listed here are 28 T cell receptor beta chains from one sample, sequenced in a study of blood T cells in healthy people across ages. Sample-barcoded 5' priming and a J-beta primer mix drove a second PCR of roughly 6 to 12 cycles. TCRdb reanalysed the 5' RACE reads using MiXCR and keeps one entry per CDR3 protein. The table has 1.5 million to 2 million distinct CDR3 sequences, around 40% seen once. The sample consisted of blood. Receptors were obtained from a human donor in good health.

This clonotype has just a few counts. The J gene is TRBJ2-6, the V gene TRBV20-1; tentative D call: TRBD1 (6 bases). The V gene lost 4 bases and the J gene lost 0 bases, with 10 bases spanning the gap. The CDR3 totals 15 residues. From germline, CDR1 is DFQATT and CDR2 SNEGSKA (reference sequence). The chain's CDR3 is CSATDRDSGANVLTF. The CDR3 coding sequence is TGCAGTGCTACGGACAGAGACTCTGGGGCCAACGTCCTGACTTTC.

The chain combines TRBV13 with TRBJ1-1; D is uncertain. V was clipped by 0 bases and J by 5 bases, with 10 bases between them. CDR3 length: 14 amino acids. The germline V gene has CDR1 PRHDT and CDR2 FYEKMQ (reference sequence). The CDR3 DNA reads as TGTGCCAGCAGCTTAGGGAGTTCGGTGACTGAAGCTTTCTTT. It yields the protein CASSLGSSVTEAFF.

The gene calls are TRBV6-1 and TRBJ1-4; 9 bases fit TRBD1. This CDR3 has 15 amino acids. CDR1 is MNHNS and CDR2 is SASEGT in the germline V gene. The ends lost 8 bases at V and 0 bases at J; junction bases unmatched: 4. CDR3: CASQDRGATNEKLFF. In nucleotides, the CDR3 is TGTGCCAGCCAGGACAGGGGCGCAACTAATGAAAAACTGTTTTTT.

The J gene is TRBJ1-2, the V gene TRBV7-2; D may be TRBD1 (5 bases). V lost 5 bases and J 1 base, leaving 14 bases between the germline ends. This CDR3 spans 15 amino acids. Germline CDR1 SGHTA, CDR2 FQGNSA. The CDR3 sequence: CASSISGRNNYGYTF. The CDR3 DNA reads as TGTGCCAGCAGCATTTCGGGACGGAATAACTATGGCTACACCTTC.

This clonotype was recorded at least ten times. The chain links TRBV7-2 to TRBJ1-5; tentatively, D is TRBD1 (5 bases). The CDR3 runs 13 residues. The germline CDR1 and CDR2 sequences are SGHTA and FQGNSA. V was shortened by 3 bases and J by 7 bases, with 10 bases between the two germline ends. This CDR3 is CASSLGVEQPQHF. CDR3 DNA: TGTGCCAGCAGCTTGGGGGTGGAGCAGCCCCAGCATTTT.

Turning to this clonotype: Germline and junction disagree at one end, which may indicate a read error. The chain employs TRBV29-1 and TRBJ2-1; a possible D gene is TRBD2 (6 bases). CDR1 and CDR2 from the germline V gene are SQVTM and ANQGSEA. CDR3 length: 17 amino acids. The CDR3 sequence: CSVGHSPAGSSYNERFF. CDR3 nucleotide sequence: TGCAGCGTTGGTCACAGCCCTGCGGGGAGCTCCTACAATGAGCGGTTCTTC.

This clonotype occurred a few times. The rearrangement links TRBV12-3 or TRBV12-4 to TRBJ2-5; a possible D gene is TRBD2 (5 bases). V dropped 5 bases and J dropped 5 bases, with 15 bases sitting between them. The CDR3 is 14 amino acids. Here the CDR3 reads CASSSGLGWETQYF. In DNA, the CDR3 is TGTGCCAGCAGTAGCGGTCTGGGTTGGGAGACCCAGTACTTC.

This clonotype was observed once. The V and J genes are TRBV6-2 or TRBV6-3 and TRBJ2-1; the D gene is possibly TRBD2 (5 bases). Deletions cut 6 bases from V and 2 bases from J, with 29 bases between. The CDR3 sequence is 20 residues long. Per germline, CDR1 MNHEY and CDR2 SVGEGT. The CDR3 nucleotides are TGTGCCAGCAGGAGACTCGGGGTCCCAAACAGCCTAAAGACCTACAATGAGCAGTTCTTC. This encodes CASRRLGVPNSLKTYNEQFF.

The V call is TRBV29-1, the J call TRBJ1-2, with 8 bases matching TRBD1. This CDR3 region has 15 residues. Trimming took 6 bases from V and 4 from J; bases not matched to a gene: 13. Germline CDR1 is SQVTM and CDR2 is ANQGSEA. In DNA, the CDR3 is TGCAGCGTGGGGGCTTGGCAGGGGGCGTCCTATGGCTACACCTTC. It is translated as CSVGAWQGASYGYTF.

This chain links TRBV7-2 with TRBJ2-5, with D perhaps matching TRBD2 (5 bases). The J call is uncertain, as TRBJ2-7 better fits the DNA end. The germline V gene encodes CDR1 SGHTA and CDR2 FQGNSA. This CDR3 region has 12 residues. The CDR3 reads CTSSRTRHEQYF. The CDR3 DNA follows: TGTACCAGCAGCCGGACTCGCCACGAGCAGTACTTC.

This clonotype was detected once. The chain carries TRBV28 and TRBJ2-1; D call uncertain. The ends were cut back, 6 bases at V and 8 bases at J, with 14 bases in the middle. In germline, CDR1 is MDHEN, CDR2 SYDVKM. The CDR3 is made up of 13 amino acids. The CDR3 here is CASSRPWGHEQFF. Written as DNA, the CDR3 is TGTGCCAGCAGCCGTCCCTGGGGTCATGAGCAGTTCTTC.

The V call is TRBV4-2, the J call TRBJ1-2; 8 nucleotides match TRBD1. The CDR3 totals 22 residues. CDR1 LGHNA and CDR2 YNFKEQ come from the germline V gene. The ends lost 7 bases at V and 2 bases at J; junction bases unmatched: 30. The CDR3 spells CASTPTWVEGITGGVVNYGYTF. In nucleotides, the CDR3 is TGTGCCAGCACCCCAACCTGGGTGGAGGGCATTACAGGGGGAGTGGTGAACTATGGCTACACCTTC.

This clonotype was found once. This chain joins TRBV6-1 and TRBJ1-4; D is uncertain. The CDR3 length is 13 residues. Germline V gene sequence: CDR1 MNHNS, CDR2 SASEGT. The V and J ends lost 4 bases and 12 bases respectively, with 15 bases between them. As DNA, the CDR3 is TGTGCCAGCAGTGGAGGGCTCCTGAAGGAACTGTTTTTT. It translates to CASSGGLLKELFF.

V and J are TRBV2 and TRBJ1-5; no clear D gene. This CDR3 has 13 amino acids. V was pared by 0 bases and J by 4 bases, with 4 bases between. Per the germline V gene, CDR1 is SNHLY and CDR2 is FYNNEI. CDR3 loop: CASSEAENQPQHF. DNA of the CDR3: TGTGCCAGCAGTGAAGCTGAAAATCAGCCCCAGCATTTT.

The chain couples TRBV28 to TRBJ1-2; no clear D gene. Germline V CDR1 and CDR2: MDHEN, SYDVKM. Trimming stripped 4 bases from V and 4 bases from J, with 10 bases between. CDR3 length: 13 residues. Here the CDR3 DNA reads TGTGCCAGCAGTTGGATGGAGTTCTATGGCTACACCTTC. Translating gives CASSWMEFYGYTF.

The CDR3 spells CASSLALTSRDNEQFF. The DNA of the CDR3 is TGTGCCAGCAGCTTGGCCCTAACTAGTAGGGACAATGAGCAGTTCTTC. This chain connects TRBV5-5 to TRBJ2-1, with D perhaps matching TRBD2 (5 bases). V was pared by 0 bases and J by 5 bases, with 15 bases between. There are 16 residues in the CDR3. Germline V lookup: CDR1 SGHKS, CDR2 YYEKEE (reference sequence). The whole variable domain, filled in from reference TRBV5-5 and TRBJ2-1, reads DAGVTQSPTHLIKTRGQQVTLRCSPISGHKSVSWYQQVLGQGPQFIFQYYEKEERGRGNFPDRFSARQFPNYSSELNVNALLLGDSALYLCASSLALTSRDNEQFFGPGTRLTVL.

The rearrangement uses TRBV24-1 and TRBJ2-4, with D unclear. The J call may be incorrect, as the DNA end agrees better with TRBJ2-7. This CDR3 contains 13 residues. Germline V gives CDR1 KGHDR, CDR2 SFDVKD. In DNA form, the CDR3 reads TGTGCCACCAGTGCACAAGATTCCTACGAGCAGTACTTC. Its protein is CATSAQDSYEQYF.

This rearrangement joins TRBV5-1 to TRBJ2-1; TRBD2 agrees at 13 bases. Trimming cost V 8 bases and J 1 base; bases outside gene matches: 9. CDR1 is SGHRS and CDR2 is YFSETQ in the germline V gene. CDR3 size: 17 residues. CDR3 nucleotide sequence: TGCGCCAGTACTAGCGGGGGGGCCACCTCATCCTACAATGAGCAGTTCTTC. Translating it yields CASTSGGATSSYNEQFF.

This clonotype has just a few counts. The rearrangement joins TRBV28 to TRBJ2-5, with no clear D. Trimming pared 5 bases from V and 5 bases from J, leaving 9 bases between. The CDR3 sequence is 12 residues long. Germline-derived CDR1 and CDR2 are MDHEN and SYDVKM. This CDR3 is CASSLPWETQYF. The CDR3 DNA sequence: TGTGCCAGCAGTCTCCCTTGGGAGACCCAGTACTTC.

The CDR3 protein is CAISAFRGPNYGYTF. The CDR3 DNA follows: TGTGCCATCAGTGCATTCAGGGGGCCCAACTATGGCTACACCTTC. This rearrangement joins TRBV10-3 to TRBJ1-2; TRBD1 matches 8 bases. This CDR3 is 15 amino acids long. Unmatched junction bases numbered 6, after V lost 4 bases and J lost 2 bases. Germline V gene lookup returns CDR1 ENHRY and CDR2 SYGVKD.

The genes are TRBV20-1 and TRBJ1-2; no definite D call. This CDR3 has 12 amino acids. V shed 4 bases and J shed 7 bases, with 13 bases lying between them. Germline values: CDR1 DFQATT, CDR2 SNEGSKA (reference sequence). Written as DNA, the CDR3 is TGCAGTGCTATTCAAGGCGGAGGTGGCTACACCTTC. Translating gives CSAIQGGGGYTF.

CDR3 sequence reads: CASSHITISAGGTEAFF. The CDR3 region has the DNA TGCGCCAGCAGCCACATTACAATCTCTGCGGGGGGTACTGAAGCTTTCTTT. The rearrangement joins TRBV4-1 to TRBJ1-1; TRBD1 might be the D (5 bases). V dropped 3 bases and J dropped 5 bases, with 22 bases sitting between them. The CDR3 is made up of 17 amino acids. The germline V gene has CDR1 MGHRA and CDR2 YSYEKL.

In DNA form, the CDR3 reads TGTGCCACCAGCAGGGACGGGGGTCGCGGAAACACCATATATTTT. This codes for CATSRDGGRGNTIYF. The chain carries TRBV15 and TRBJ1-3; possible D gene TRBD1, 5 bases. The CDR3 runs 15 residues. Germline V gene data show CDR1 as LNHNV and CDR2 as YYDKDF (reference sequence). The V end lost 3 bases, the J end lost 4 bases, and 13 bases lay between the germline ends.

This chain connects TRBV5-6 to TRBJ1-2; TRBD1 aligns across 10 bases. J lost 4 bases, V lost 4 bases, and 10 bases had no gene match. This CDR3 comprises 16 residues. Germline CDR1 reads SGHDT; CDR2 reads YYEEEE. CDR3 bases: TGTGCCAGCAGCCCCTTCGGGACAGGGGACATCTATGGCTACACCTTC. It codes for CASSPFGTGDIYGYTF.

The rearrangement joins TRBV12-3 or TRBV12-4 to TRBJ1-2; perhaps TRBD1 as D (6 bases). V shed 4 bases and J shed 8 bases, with 20 bases lying between them. The CDR3 is made up of 15 amino acids. The CDR3 region is CASSYLGQSKNGYTF. The CDR3 region has the DNA TGTGCCAGCAGTTACCTTGGACAGTCTAAAAACGGCTACACCTTC.

This clonotype was observed a few times. The chain carries TRBV29-1 and TRBJ2-5; the match to TRBD1 covers 11 bases. V dropped 1 base and J dropped 3; count of bases not matched to a gene: 4. Germline CDR1 and CDR2: SQVTM and ANQGSEA. The CDR3 spans 15 residues. The CDR3 region is CSVEGDRGAKETQYF. The CDR3 nucleotides read TGCAGCGTTGAAGGGGACAGGGGGGCGAAAGAGACCCAGTACTTC. Drawing the rest from reference TRBV29-1 and TRBJ2-5, the complete variable domain is SAVISQKPSRDICQRGTSLTIQCQVDSQVTMMFWYRQQPGQSLTLIATANQGSEATYESGFVIDKFPISRPNLTFSTLTVSNMSPEDSSIYLCSVEGDRGAKETQYFGPGTRLLVL.

V usage is TRBV28 and J usage is TRBJ2-7, with D possibly being TRBD1 (5 bases). This CDR3 comprises 16 residues. The germline V and J ends were trimmed by 3 bases and 0 bases, with 15 bases remaining between them. The germline V gene encodes CDR1 MDHEN and CDR2 SYDVKM. Here the CDR3 DNA reads TGTGCCAGCAGTTTCCGGCAGGACACCCGCTCCTACGAGCAGTACTTC. The encoded protein is CASSFRQDTRSYEQYF.

V gene TRBV29-1 combines with J gene TRBJ1-4; TRBD1 aligns across 9 bases. After removal of 7 bases from V and 4 bases from J, the junction contained 4 bases not matched to a gene. The CDR3 contains 13 residues. In germline, CDR1 is SQVTM, CDR2 ANQGSEA. For the CDR3, the DNA is TGCAGCGGGAGACAGGGGGGTAATGAAAAACTGTTTTTT. Its translation is CSGRQGGNEKLFF.